This entry lists 9 T cell receptor beta chains sequenced from one sample in a study of metastatic and nonmetastatic thyroid tumors. Thyroid surgery was performed in patients who had received no treatment beforehand. With MiXCR, TCRdb reprocessed the PCR reads. This table holds approximately 74,000 clones, approximately 15% found once. The specimen sequenced was blood. The receptors shown here come from a male donor with papillary thyroid cancer or a benign thyroid nodule (not recorded which). Some clones in this sample may be carry-over from other donors' samples.

The chain uses TRBV10-3 and TRBJ1-4, with D unclear. The V end lost 10 bases, the J end lost 7 bases, and 16 bases lay between the germline ends. The CDR3 has 13 amino acids. Germline lookup yields CDR1 ENHRY and CDR2 SYGVKD. The DNA of the CDR3 is TGTGCCACTGGCCATACGACTGGTGAAAAACTGTTTTTT. This sequence encodes CATGHTTGEKLFF.

This clone has at least ten counts. This chain joins TRBV6-5 and TRBJ1-1; 12 bases fit TRBD1. Germline V gives CDR1 MNHEY, CDR2 SVGAGI. The V segment lost 2 bases and the J segment 10 bases; nucleotides outside the gene matches: 5. The CDR3 runs 14 residues. The CDR3 nucleotides read TGTGCCAGCAGTTACGGGACAGGGGGCTCGGGAGCTTTCTTT. Encoded protein: CASSYGTGGSGAFF.

The table lists this clone with many counts. The junction does not match germline at one end; this may be a read error. The identical CDR3 is also encoded by other nucleotide sequences in the sample. V usage is TRBV19 and J usage is TRBJ2-7; D possibly corresponds to TRBD2 (6 bases). The CDR3 spans 11 residues. Germline CDR1 is LNHDA and CDR2 is SQIVND (reference sequence). CDR3 bases: TGTGCCAGTAGTATCGGGACTGTGGTATTCTTC. It encodes CASSIGTVVFF. The full variable domain, in which reference TRBV19 and TRBJ2-7 provide the parts outside the CDR3, is DGGITQSPKYLFRKEGQNVTLSCEQNLNHDAMYWYRQDPGQGLRLIYYSQIVNDFQKGDIAEGYSVSREKKESFPLTVTSAQKNPTAFYLCASSIGTVVFFGPGTRLTVT.

This clone was recorded once. J is TRBJ2-2 and V is TRBV20-1; 12 positions agree with TRBD2. Germline V gene sequence: CDR1 DFQATT, CDR2 SNEGSKA (reference sequence). This CDR3 has 16 amino acids. V was clipped by 6 bases and J by 4 bases; unmatched bases: 9. CDR3 residues: CSANTATSGSTGELFF. CDR3 sequence (DNA): TGCAGTGCCAACACCGCGACTAGCGGGAGCACCGGGGAGCTGTTTTTT.

Ten or more counts support this clone. The chain recombines TRBV20-1 with TRBJ1-1, with D perhaps TRBD1 (5 bases). V lost 2 bases to trimming and J lost 0 bases, with 10 bases between them. The germline V gene has CDR1 DFQATT and CDR2 SNEGSKA (reference sequence). This CDR3 comprises 14 residues. The CDR3 loop is CSARHRDLNTEAFF. CDR3 DNA sequence: TGCAGTGCTAGACACCGGGACTTGAACACTGAAGCTTTCTTT.

This clone was seen at least ten times. At one end, the junction sequence differs from germline, possibly due to a read error. The CDR3: CASSLAGSRVDEQFF. The CDR3 coding sequence is TGTGCCAGCAGTTTAGCGGGAAGTAGAGTCGATGAGCAGTTCTTC. The chain carries TRBV7-2 and TRBJ2-1; 8 positions agree with TRBD2. This CDR3 is 15 amino acids long. CDR1 is SGHTA, CDR2 FQGNSA, per germline.

This clone was detected ten times or more. The V call is TRBV18, the J call TRBJ2-1; D remains unclear. The CDR3 length is 15 residues. Germline CDR1 and CDR2: KGHSH and LQKENI. V was cut by 0 bases and J by 1 base, with 7 bases left in between. This CDR3 is CASSPPGRSYNEQFF. The DNA for the CDR3 is TGTGCCAGCTCACCACCAGGGCGTTCCTACAATGAGCAGTTCTTC.

The chain links TRBV28 to TRBJ2-5, with a tentative D call TRBD1 (6 bases). Trimming took 6 bases from V and 5 from J, leaving 16 bases between them. The CDR3 is 14 residues long. CDR1 MDHEN and CDR2 SYDVKM come from the germline V gene. The CDR3 DNA is TGTGCCAGCAGCAATCACCAGGGGCGGGAGACCCAGTACTTC. Amino acid sequence: CASSNHQGRETQYF.

In regard to this clone: At one boundary the junction diverges from the germline segment, which might be a read error. This chain joins TRBV11-2 and TRBJ1-1; a weak D match, TRBD1 (6 bases). Germline V lookup: CDR1 SGHAT, CDR2 FQNNGV. The CDR3 sequence is 15 residues long. CDR3 nucleotide sequence: TGTGCCAGCAACTGGCGGGGGACACCGAACACTGAAGATTTCTTT. Translation gives CASNWRGTPNTEDFF.